Listed below are T cell receptor beta chains from one sample, sequenced in a study of identical twins. One entry per CDR3 protein, called by TCRdb with MiXCR from the 5' RACE reads. Of about 470,000 distinct CDR3 sequences detected, approximately 24% appear once; the ten largest clones hold about 2.9%. The data were also submitted as part of a second study, on T cells expressing NK-cell markers.

Sequenced input: CD4+ T cells sorted from blood. The source of these receptors is a woman aged 18-29 years in good health. Both conserved end residues are part of each CDR3. The D gene is left open where the match is weak. Some rows have no size entry. The others give once, few or many, or a class for an expanded clone.

abundance	v_gene	d_gene	j_gene	CDR3nt	CDR3aa
few	TRBV7-2	.	TRBJ1-6	TGTGCCAGCAGCCTAGGGAGGCAGGGGAATTCACCCCTCCACTTT	CASSLGRQGNSPLHF
.	TRBV7-2	TRBD2	TRBJ2-7	TGTGCCAGCAGCTCAGCGCTAGCGGGAGGCTACGAGCAGTACTTC	CASSSALAGGYEQYF
.	TRBV10-2	.	TRBJ2-4	TGCGCCAGCAGTAACATTCAGTACTTC	CASSNIQYF
once	TRBV20-1	TRBD2	TRBJ2-3	TGCAGTGCTCCCAGACTACTAGCGGGGGTTACCACAGATACGCAGTATTTT	CSAPRLLAGVTTDTQYF
once	TRBV20-1	TRBD1	TRBJ2-1	TGCGGTGCTAGAGATCCAGGGGGTAATGAGCAGTTCTTC	CGARDPGGNEQFF
.	TRBV7-8	.	TRBJ2-1	TGTGCCAGCAGCCCCAGCGGGTTTATGAATGAGCAGTTCTTC	CASSPSGFMNEQFF
.	TRBV7-2	.	TRBJ1-1	TGTGCCAGCAGCTCTATTGGACAAACGAACACTGAAGCTTTCTTT	CASSSIGQTNTEAFF
.	TRBV24-1	.	TRBJ2-3	TGTGCCACCAGTGGAGGGACGGACTTCACAGATACGCAGTATTTT	CATSGGTDFTDTQYF
.	TRBV24-1	.	TRBJ2-1	TGTGCCACCAGAGAGGGATCGCATGAGCAGTTCTTC	CATREGSHEQFF
.	TRBV10-3	.	TRBJ2-2	TGTGCCATCAGGACTAGTGGGGAGCTGTTTTTT	CAIRTSGELFF
many	TRBV29-1	.	TRBJ1-1	TGCAGCGTTGGGGCAGGATGGGGCATGAACACTGAAGCTTTCTTT	CSVGAGWGMNTEAFF